Presented here are 31 T cell receptor beta chains from one specimen sequenced in a study of blood T cell repertoires in COVID-19. Data came from immunoSEQ multiplex PCR; TCRdb stores just in-frame clones and leaves some out. The sample contains some 300,000 clones, under 90% of which appear only once. The source material was PBMCs or T cells enriched from blood (not recorded which). The receptors originated from a woman aged 30 to 39 who had recovered from COVID-19.

The rearrangement joins TRBV6-6 to TRBJ1-5; no definite D call. This CDR3 is 14 amino acids long. Between the trimmed V and J ends, which lost 5 bases and 6 bases, there was a span of 14 bases. The germline gives CDR1 MNHNY, CDR2 SVGAGI (reference sequence). The CDR3 loop reads CASSKTEEGQPQHF. In DNA form, the CDR3 reads TGTGCCAGCAGTAAAACGGAAGAGGGTCAGCCCCAGCATTTT.

The chain employs TRBV18 and TRBJ2-3; 7 nucleotides line up with TRBD1. The CDR3 covers 14 residues. The V gene's germline CDR1 is KGHSH and CDR2 LQKENI. The V and J ends lost 10 bases and 4 bases, in that order; junction bases with no gene match: 11. The chain's CDR3 is CAIRPDRVSDTQYF. The CDR3 DNA reads as TGTGCCATCCGTCCCGACAGGGTATCAGATACGCAGTATTTT.

The chain employs TRBV11-2 and TRBJ1-4, with 10 bases matching TRBD1. The CDR3 is 15 residues long. Germline CDR1 is SGHAT and CDR2 is FQNNGV. V shed 5 bases and J 7 bases; nucleotides not matched to a gene: 7. The CDR3: CASSRLTGGGEKLFF. CDR3 sequence (DNA): TGTGCCAGCAGCCGACTGACAGGGGGCGGTGAAAAACTGTTTTTT.

The sample holds a few counts of this clone. The V and J genes are TRBV2 and TRBJ2-1, with a possible D match to TRBD2 (5 bases). The germline CDR1 and CDR2 sequences are SNHLY and FYNNEI. The CDR3 consists of 14 residues. The germline V and J ends were trimmed by 7 bases and 0 bases, with 10 bases remaining between them. The CDR3 DNA is TGTGCCAGCAAACTAGTTTTCTCCTACAATGAGCAGTTCTTC. Translated: CASKLVFSYNEQFF.

The CDR3 region has the DNA TGCGCCACCAAACCGGGACAGGGGAGGAACACTGAAGCTTTCTTT. Its protein is CATKPGQGRNTEAFF. V and J are TRBV5-1 and TRBJ1-1; 10 nucleotides align to TRBD1. Unmatched junction bases numbered 9, after V lost 9 bases and J lost 1 base. This CDR3 spans 15 amino acids. CDR1 is SGHRS and CDR2 is YFSETQ in the germline V gene. The full variable domain, with the rest looked up from reference TRBV5-1 and TRBJ1-1, is KAGVTQTPRYLIKTRGQQVTLSCSPISGHRSVSWYQQTPGQGLQFLFEYFSETQRNKGNFPGRFSGRQFSNSRSEMNVSTLELGDSALYLCATKPGQGRNTEAFFGQGTRLTVV.

V and J are TRBV5-8 and TRBJ1-1, with D hard to call. V lost 3 bases and J 8 bases, leaving 11 bases between the germline ends. Germline V lookup: CDR1 SGHTS, CDR2 YDEGEE. This CDR3 has 12 amino acids. CDR3 sequence (DNA): TGTGCCAGCAGCTCCACCTACGTAGAAGCTTTCTTT. This gives the protein CASSSTYVEAFF.

The CDR3 region has the DNA TGTGCCAGCTCCCCGAGACTAGCCACAGATACGCAGTATTTT. Translation: CASSPRLATDTQYF. This chain links TRBV25-1 with TRBJ2-3; 7 nucleotides match TRBD2. V was clipped by 8 bases and J by 2 bases; unmatched bases: 7. This CDR3 region has 14 residues. Looked up from germline, CDR1 is MGHDK and CDR2 is SYGVNS.

The chain carries TRBV24-1 and TRBJ2-1; weak D call: TRBD1 (6 bases). This CDR3 is built from 15 residues. The V gene lost 3 bases and the J gene lost 4 bases, with 12 bases spanning the gap. Per the germline V gene, CDR1 is KGHDR and CDR2 is SFDVKD. As DNA, the CDR3 is TGTGCCACCAGTGATAACAGGGCGCCGTACAATGAGCAGTTCTTC. Its translation is CATSDNRAPYNEQFF.

The chain couples TRBV18 to TRBJ2-1; 11 bases line up with TRBD2. The germline CDR1 and CDR2 sequences are KGHSH and LQKENI. Trimming removed 3 bases from V and 6 bases from J; junction bases left unmatched: 7. This CDR3 has 16 residues. CDR3 nucleotide sequence: TGTGCCAGCTCACCTACTAGCGGGAGTCCCCGCAATGAGCAGTTCTTC. This gives the protein CASSPTSGSPRNEQFF.

This clone was counted a single time. The rearrangement uses TRBV7-6 and TRBJ2-3; 11 bases align to TRBD2. From germline, CDR1 is SGHVS and CDR2 FNYEAQ. The trim removed 1 base at V and 3 bases at J, leaving 3 bases unmatched. CDR3 length equals 16 residues. In DNA, the CDR3 is TGTGCCAGCAGCTTAGGACTAGCGGGATCGACAGATACGCAGTATTTT. It translates to CASSLGLAGSTDTQYF.

This rearrangement joins TRBV6-2 or TRBV6-3 to TRBJ1-2; TRBD1 aligns across 7 bases. This CDR3 has 21 amino acids. Losses at the gene ends were 0 bases for V and 1 base for J; bases not matched to a gene: 20. The germline CDR1 and CDR2 sequences are MNHEY and SVGEGT. The DNA of the CDR3 is TGTGCCAGCAGTTACTCCCTGACTACCGGGACAGATTTTCCATTTAACTATGGCTACACCTTC. Its translation is CASSYSLTTGTDFPFNYGYTF.

The rearrangement joins TRBV28 to TRBJ2-1, with unresolved D. Germline V CDR1 and CDR2: MDHEN, SYDVKM. The V end lost 3 bases, the J end lost 9 bases, and 21 bases lay between the germline ends. The CDR3 is 16 residues long. The CDR3, as DNA: TGTGCCAGCAGTTTCGCCGACAAATCCTTCCGTCTTGAGCAGTTCTTC. Protein sequence: CASSFADKSFRLEQFF. Based on the CDR3 plus reference TRBV28 and TRBJ2-1, the full variable domain is DVKVTQSSRYLVKRTGEKVFLECVQDMDHENMFWYRQDPGLGLRLIYFSYDVKMKEKGDIPEGYSVSREKKERFSLILESASTNQTSMYLCASSFADKSFRLEQFFGPGTRLTVL.

This clone was detected ten times or more. V and J are TRBV27 and TRBJ2-7, with a tentative D call TRBD1 (5 bases). V lost 6 bases and J 0 bases, leaving 15 bases between the germline ends. CDR3 length: 15 amino acids. Looked up from germline, CDR1 is MNHEY and CDR2 is SMNVEV (reference sequence). The CDR3 bases are TGTGCCAGCAGACCACAAAGGGGTGGCTCCTACGAGCAGTACTTC. Residues: CASRPQRGGSYEQYF.

The V gene is TRBV5-6, the J gene TRBJ2-1; 12 bases agree with TRBD2. Trimming cost V 8 bases and J 4 bases; bases outside gene matches: 13. Germline V gives CDR1 SGHDT, CDR2 YYEEEE. This CDR3 is 17 amino acids long. This CDR3 reads CARDQGLAGINYNEQFF. Here the CDR3 DNA reads TGTGCCAGGGACCAAGGACTAGCGGGGATTAATTACAATGAGCAGTTCTTC.

The rearrangement uses TRBV5-4 and TRBJ1-2; D might be TRBD1 (6 bases). V lost 4 bases and J lost 1, with 14 bases in between. Per the germline V gene, CDR1 is SGHNT and CDR2 is YYREEE (reference sequence). This CDR3 spans 15 amino acids. The CDR3 DNA follows: TGTGCCAGCAGCGCCCAGTACAGGGTTAACTATGGCTACACCTTC. Amino acids: CASSAQYRVNYGYTF.

The V call is TRBV28, the J call TRBJ1-2, with 11 bases that match TRBD1. Germline V gene lookup returns CDR1 MDHEN and CDR2 SYDVKM. Trimming at V came to 10 bases and at J to 3 bases, leaving 7 bases not matched to a gene. The CDR3 is 14 residues long. The CDR3 here is CAIKRGQGDYGYTF. The CDR3 bases are TGTGCCATTAAGCGGGGACAGGGGGACTATGGCTACACCTTC.

The gene calls are TRBV4-2 and TRBJ2-7, with D maybe TRBD1 (5 bases). The CDR3 extends over 15 amino acids. V gave up 4 bases and J gave up 5 bases, with 18 bases separating them. Per the germline V gene, CDR1 is LGHNA and CDR2 is YNFKEQ. CDR3 in amino acids: CASSLRPMQGHEQYF. The CDR3 DNA follows: TGTGCCAGCAGCCTAAGGCCTATGCAGGGCCACGAGCAGTACTTC.

This chain joins TRBV6-1 and TRBJ2-7, with D maybe TRBD1 (5 bases). V lost 2 bases to trimming and J lost 0 bases, with 14 bases between them. Germline lookup yields CDR1 MNHNS and CDR2 SASEGT. The CDR3 has 16 residues. The DNA for the CDR3 is TGTGCCAGCAGTGAATTGAGGACACCTGACTCCTACGAGCAGTACTTC. Translation gives CASSELRTPDSYEQYF.

CDR3 protein: CASSSGGASSYEQYF. The CDR3 nucleotides are TGTGCCAGCAGTTCCGGGGGTGCAAGCTCCTACGAGCAGTACTTC. The chain has TRBV28 and TRBJ2-7; D may be TRBD2 (6 bases). Trimming took off 4 bases at V and 0 bases at J, with 13 bases between the two ends. The CDR3 is 15 residues long. Germline V gene lookup returns CDR1 MDHEN and CDR2 SYDVKM.

V is TRBV7-9 and J is TRBJ2-5, with 11 bases lining up with TRBD2. Germline CDR1 reads SEHNR; CDR2 reads FQNEAQ (reference sequence). This CDR3 is 14 amino acids long. J was trimmed by 4 bases and V by 3 bases; bases with no gene match: 1. The CDR3 is CASSFGLAGETQYF. CDR3 sequence (DNA): TGTGCCAGCAGCTTCGGACTAGCGGGAGAGACCCAGTACTTC.

The V gene is TRBV6-5, the J gene TRBJ2-7; 7 bases align to TRBD1. CDR3 length: 14 amino acids. The germline V gene encodes CDR1 MNHEY and CDR2 SVGAGI. Trimming at V came to 2 bases and at J to 3 bases, leaving 4 bases not matched to a gene. The CDR3 region is CASSYPGTVYEQYF. As DNA, the CDR3 is TGTGCCAGCAGTTACCCCGGGACAGTCTACGAGCAGTACTTC.

This CDR3 reads CASSVGGGPSGNTIYF. The CDR3 DNA sequence: TGTGCCAGCAGCGTAGGTGGGGGCCCCTCTGGAAACACCATATATTTT. V is TRBV9 and J is TRBJ1-3, with D perhaps matching TRBD1 (6 bases). The CDR3 is 16 amino acids. Trimming stripped 0 bases from V and 0 bases from J, with 10 bases between. Germline V gives CDR1 SGDLS, CDR2 YYNGEE.

This rearrangement joins TRBV27 to TRBJ1-6; D unclear. Trimming took off 6 bases at V and 4 bases at J, with 13 bases between the two ends. The length of the CDR3 is 15 residues. CDR1 and CDR2 (germline): MNHEY, SMNVEV (reference sequence). The CDR3 protein is CASSPDRDYNSPLHF. The DNA for the CDR3 is TGTGCCAGCAGCCCCGATCGGGATTATAATTCACCCCTCCACTTT.

The rearrangement links TRBV28 to TRBJ2-1; D may be TRBD2 (6 bases). The CDR3 has 14 amino acids. Trimming cost V 1 base and J 5 bases, with 9 bases left between them. The germline gives CDR1 MDHEN, CDR2 SYDVKM. This CDR3 is CASSLYASDNEQFF. The CDR3 DNA follows: TGTGCCAGCAGTTTATACGCTAGCGACAATGAGCAGTTCTTC.

The chain combines TRBV3-1 (or the pseudogene TRBV3-2) with TRBJ2-5; 7 nucleotides line up with TRBD1. The CDR3 has 13 residues. CDR1 is LGHDT and CDR2 is YNNKEL in the germline V gene (reference sequence). V was clipped by 3 bases and J by 5 bases; unmatched bases: 3. CDR3 in amino acids: CASSQRGRETQYF. The CDR3 bases are TGTGCCAGCAGCCAGAGGGGGCGGGAGACCCAGTACTTC.

The chain couples TRBV19 to TRBJ1-3; the D is unclear. The V end lost 7 bases, the J end lost 1 base, and 11 bases lay between the germline ends. The CDR3 runs to 14 residues. Germline CDR1 and CDR2: LNHDA and SQIVND (reference sequence). CDR3 DNA sequence: TGTGCCAGTATCGGGGTGTCATCTGGAAACACCATATATTTT. It specifies CASIGVSSGNTIYF.

The chain recombines TRBV28 with TRBJ2-7, with 10 bases identical to TRBD2. CDR1 and CDR2 (germline): MDHEN, SYDVKM. The CDR3 contains 13 residues. J was trimmed by 6 bases and V by 8 bases; bases with no gene match: 7. CDR3 nucleotides: TGTGCCAGCGAGCAACTAGCGGGAAGCGAGCAGTACTTC. It codes for CASEQLAGSEQYF. The complete variable domain, with remaining parts taken from reference TRBV28 and TRBJ2-7, reads DVKVTQSSRYLVKRTGEKVFLECVQDMDHENMFWYRQDPGLGLRLIYFSYDVKMKEKGDIPEGYSVSREKKERFSLILESASTNQTSMYLCASEQLAGSEQYFGPGTRLTVT.

The chain links TRBV11-2 to TRBJ2-3; 9 nucleotides match TRBD2. The J segment lost 0 bases and the V segment lost 0 bases, leaving 7 bases of the junction unmatched. Germline V gene lookup returns CDR1 SGHAT and CDR2 FQNNGV. This CDR3 region has 18 residues. DNA of the CDR3: TGTGCCAGCAGCTTAGATGGACTAGCGACCATAAGCACAGATACGCAGTATTTT. It codes for CASSLDGLATISTDTQYF.

V is TRBV19 and J is TRBJ1-5; D possibly corresponds to TRBD1 (5 bases). The CDR3 has 15 residues. Per germline, CDR1 LNHDA and CDR2 SQIVND (reference sequence). The ends were cut back, 4 bases at V and 3 bases at J, with 13 bases in the middle. In DNA, the CDR3 is TGTGCCAGTAGTAATGTAGGGGCCAACAATCAGCCCCAGCATTTT. Translating it yields CASSNVGANNQPQHF. The whole variable domain, remainder taken from reference TRBV19 and TRBJ1-5, is DGGITQSPKYLFRKEGQNVTLSCEQNLNHDAMYWYRQDPGQGLRLIYYSQIVNDFQKGDIAEGYSVSREKKESFPLTVTSAQKNPTAFYLCASSNVGANNQPQHFGDGTRLSIL.

This rearrangement joins TRBV3-1 (or the pseudogene TRBV3-2) to TRBJ2-2; 9 positions match TRBD1. The CDR3 spans 15 residues. V lost 5 bases and J lost 1; bases outside the gene matches: 2. The germline V gene encodes CDR1 LGHDT and CDR2 YNNKEL (reference sequence). As DNA, the CDR3 is TGTGCCAGCAGCGGGGGACAGGGGAACACCGGGGAGCTGTTTTTT. Translation: CASSGGQGNTGELFF.

J is TRBJ1-3 and V is TRBV4-1; TRBD1 might be the D (5 bases). The V end was cut by 4 bases, the J end by 0 bases, with 13 bases between. The CDR3 sequence is 16 residues long. From germline, CDR1 is MGHRA and CDR2 YSYEKL. In DNA, the CDR3 is TGCGCCAGCAGCCTTAGACCAGGGATCTCTGGAAACACCATATATTTT. This encodes CASSLRPGISGNTIYF.